These 20 T cell receptor beta chains share one sample of origin, sequenced in a study of cytomegalovirus exposure and HLA in healthy donors. Primers included in the PCR were 60 Vbeta and 13 Jbeta primers. Some clones are missing from TCRdb's copy, which holds only in-frame ones; the method was immunoSEQ multiplex PCR. The sample records about 120,000 clones, 80% being singletons. Sequencing was carried out using PBMCs. The receptors were gathered from a man younger than 45 in good health and CMV-seropositive.

The J gene is TRBJ1-6, the V gene TRBV4-1; TRBD1 matches 9 bases. V lost 0 bases, J lost 9 bases, and 3 bases stayed unmatched. CDR3 length: 15 amino acids. Germline CDR1 and CDR2: MGHRA and YSYEKL. CDR3 region: CASSQDRDRVSPLHF. In DNA form, the CDR3 reads TGCGCCAGCAGCCAAGACCGGGACAGGGTTTCACCCCTCCACTTT.

The chain is built from TRBV6-5 and TRBJ1-1; 7 bases are a match to TRBD1. Germline loops: CDR1 MNHEY, CDR2 SVGAGI. The V and J ends lost 4 bases and 1 base, in that order; junction bases with no gene match: 6. The CDR3 length is 15 residues. This chain's CDR3 is CASSFADRENTEAFF. CDR3 nucleotide sequence: TGTGCCAGCAGTTTCGCCGACAGGGAGAACACTGAAGCTTTCTTT.

CDR3 bases: TGTGCCAGCAGCAAAAATCGGGATAGGGTTTCTGGCTACACCTTC. It codes for CASSKNRDRVSGYTF. V and J are TRBV6-5 and TRBJ1-2, with D unresolved. CDR1 and CDR2 (germline): MNHEY, SVGAGI. The CDR3 consists of 15 residues. Between the trimmed V and J ends, which lost 6 bases and 7 bases, there was a span of 21 bases.

In DNA, the CDR3 is TGTGCCAGCAGCTTATTGACAGGGGAAGAGACCCAGTACTTC. Translated: CASSLLTGEETQYF. The chain recombines TRBV7-9 with TRBJ2-5, with 8 bases lining up with TRBD1. Trimming took 2 bases from V and 3 from J; bases not matched to a gene: 2. The CDR3 is made up of 14 amino acids. CDR1 is SEHNR and CDR2 is FQNEAQ in the germline V gene (reference sequence).

The chain employs TRBV7-2 and TRBJ1-2; perhaps TRBD1 as D (5 bases). Germline CDR1 and CDR2: SGHTA and FQGNSA. The CDR3 runs 15 residues. V was trimmed by 1 base and J by 1 base, leaving 10 bases between them. CDR3 sequence (DNA): TGTGCCAGCAGCTTAGGGGGGGGTTTTAACTATGGCTACACCTTC. It yields the protein CASSLGGGFNYGYTF.

This sequence joins TRBV6-1 and TRBJ1-2, with TRBD1 matching 7 bases. Per germline, CDR1 MNHNS and CDR2 SASEGT. The CDR3 runs to 14 residues. V shed 0 bases and J 4 bases; nucleotides not matched to a gene: 2. For the CDR3, the DNA is TGTGCCAGCAGTGAAGCGACAGGGCCCTATGGCTACACCTTC. This encodes CASSEATGPYGYTF.

The chain has TRBV19 and TRBJ1-1; D might be TRBD1 (6 bases). This CDR3 comprises 13 residues. V was trimmed by 6 bases and J by 3 bases, leaving 11 bases between them. Germline assignment: CDR1 LNHDA and CDR2 SQIVND (reference sequence). CDR3 coding DNA: TGTGCCAGTAGCAATAACAGGGACACTGAAGCTTTCTTT. This gives the protein CASSNNRDTEAFF.

The genes are TRBV6-1 and TRBJ2-5; weak D call: TRBD1 (6 bases). The CDR3 sequence is 14 residues long. Trimming shortened V by 9 bases and J by 1 base, and 15 bases separated the two germline ends. The germline CDR1 and CDR2 sequences are MNHNS and SASEGT. The CDR3 loop reads CARSRGHFQETQYF. The DNA for the CDR3 is TGTGCCAGAAGCAGGGGACATTTCCAAGAGACCCAGTACTTC.

The J gene is TRBJ2-5, the V gene TRBV18, with 10 bases fitting TRBD1. The assigned J gene may be wrong: the sequence end matches TRBJ2-7 better. Germline CDR1 KGHSH, CDR2 LQKENI. The CDR3 contains 17 residues. Here the CDR3 reads CASSPKIQTGGFHEQYF. CDR3 bases: TGTGCCAGCTCACCCAAGATTCAGACAGGGGGCTTCCACGAGCAGTACTTC.

This clone has more than one count but fewer than ten. J is TRBJ2-1 and V is TRBV5-1; TRBD2 agrees at 10 bases. The CDR3 contains 16 residues. Per germline, CDR1 SGHRS and CDR2 YFSETQ. After removal of 0 bases from V and 7 bases from J, the junction contained 7 bases not matched to a gene. CDR3 bases: TGCGCCAGCAGCTTGGGGGTCCAGCGGGGGGGTAATGAGCAGTTCTTC. Its protein is CASSLGVQRGGNEQFF.

The chain employs TRBV19 and TRBJ1-2; 7 nucleotides align to TRBD1. CDR1 and CDR2 from the germline V gene are LNHDA and SQIVND (reference sequence). The V and J ends lost 1 base and 4 bases, in that order; junction bases with no gene match: 3. The CDR3 consists of 14 residues. Here the CDR3 DNA reads TGTGCCAGTAGTATAGGGGGACAGTTCTATGGCTACACCTTC. It yields the protein CASSIGGQFYGYTF.

This clone was counted only a few times. J is TRBJ1-1 and V is TRBV5-1; D possibly corresponds to TRBD1 (6 bases). Per the germline V gene, CDR1 is SGHRS and CDR2 is YFSETQ. V was clipped by 5 bases and J by 8 bases, with 22 bases between them. This CDR3 comprises 15 residues. The CDR3 protein is CASRGAGHQESEAFF. For the CDR3, the DNA is TGCGCCAGCAGGGGAGCGGGACACCAGGAGAGCGAAGCTTTCTTT.

The chain carries TRBV18 and TRBJ2-1; D perhaps matches TRBD2 (5 bases). The germline CDR1 and CDR2 sequences are KGHSH and LQKENI. Trimming cost V 2 bases and J 6 bases, with 20 bases left between them. The CDR3 sequence is 17 residues long. For the CDR3, the DNA is TGTGCCAGCTCACCAAATGTGAGGGTACCCCCGGGCAATGAGCAGTTCTTC. It yields the protein CASSPNVRVPPGNEQFF.

The chain couples TRBV7-9 to TRBJ2-5; TRBD2 matches 9 bases. CDR1 SEHNR and CDR2 FQNEAQ come from the germline V gene (reference sequence). Losses at the gene ends were 5 bases for V and 2 bases for J; bases not matched to a gene: 6. CDR3 length: 15 amino acids. The CDR3 here is CASSTGTSRQETQYF. The CDR3 nucleotides are TGTGCCAGCAGCACCGGGACTAGCAGACAAGAGACCCAGTACTTC.

The chain couples TRBV10-3 to TRBJ2-3, with D tentatively TRBD1 (6 bases). The germline gives CDR1 ENHRY, CDR2 SYGVKD. This CDR3 is 13 amino acids long. Trimming removed 10 bases at V and 1 base at J, with 12 bases between. CDR3 nucleotide sequence: TGTGCCACGAACAGGGATGGCACAGATACGCAGTATTTT. This encodes CATNRDGTDTQYF.

The V call is TRBV18, the J call TRBJ1-1; tentatively, D is TRBD1 (6 bases). This CDR3 is built from 18 residues. Germline V gene sequence: CDR1 KGHSH, CDR2 LQKENI. V was trimmed by 3 bases and J by 3 bases, leaving 23 bases between them. The CDR3 loop reads CASSPSRITGQGDTEAFF. The CDR3 coding sequence is TGTGCCAGCTCACCCTCAAGGATTACGGGACAAGGGGACACTGAAGCTTTCTTT.

This chain joins TRBV19 and TRBJ2-5, with 9 positions matching TRBD1. The J call may be mistaken, given a closer DNA end match to TRBJ2-7. Germline V gene lookup returns CDR1 LNHDA and CDR2 SQIVND (reference sequence). The CDR3 consists of 15 residues. CDR3 sequence: CASNKAGTGKYEQYF. CDR3 coding DNA: TGTGCCAGTAATAAAGCTGGGACAGGGAAATACGAGCAGTACTTC.

This clone was counted a few times. The V and J genes are TRBV18 and TRBJ2-7, with TRBD1 matching 10 bases. This CDR3 contains 14 residues. V dropped 3 bases and J dropped 9; count of bases not matched to a gene: 8. Germline loops: CDR1 KGHSH, CDR2 LQKENI. DNA of the CDR3: TGTGCCAGCTCACCCGGGACAGGGGACGAATGGCAGTACTTC. It codes for CASSPGTGDEWQYF.

The V call is TRBV9, the J call TRBJ1-1, with D unresolved. The germline V gene encodes CDR1 SGDLS and CDR2 YYNGEE. The CDR3 runs to 14 residues. Between the trimmed V and J ends, which lost 4 bases and 1 base, there was a span of 11 bases. The CDR3 reads CASSPQLSNTEAFF. CDR3 sequence (DNA): TGTGCCAGCAGCCCCCAACTGTCGAACACTGAAGCTTTCTTT.

The CDR3 DNA reads TGCAGCGTTCTGGATCCGGGCTACGAGCAGTACTTC. Protein: CSVLDPGYEQYF. This chain uses TRBV29-1 with TRBJ2-7; D gene ambiguous. Germline V gives CDR1 SQVTM, CDR2 ANQGSEA. This CDR3 spans 12 amino acids. The ends were cut back, 5 bases at V and 3 bases at J, with 11 bases in the middle.